The clone carrying this T cell receptor (beta chain) was detected only a few times. Its antigen is currently unknown. The V gene's germline CDR1 is LGHNT and CDR2 FRNRAP. This CDR3 region has 15 residues. The ends were cut back, 0 bases at V and 5 bases at J, with 13 bases in the middle. The sample comes from a study of neoadjuvant anti-PD-1 for oral cavity cancer. Study-wide background: Nivolumab at 3 mg/kg was mostly given biweekly, three to four doses, pre-surgery.

Assay used: immunoSEQ multiplex PCR; TCRdb lists only in-frame clones, some missing. Of roughly 14,000 clones listed, approximately 74% are singletons. The time point: after neoadjuvant nivolumab, at surgical resection. Study-wide results and caveats: TCR analyses covered only three patients per response group. PBMC Gini-index clonality exceeded responders' in non-responders post-nivolumab.

The sample here was PBMCs, taken after nivolumab (anti-PD-1) treatment. The source is a person between 40 and 79 years old with oral cavity squamous cell carcinoma. The chain carries TRBV12-5 and TRBJ2-5, with D possibly being TRBD2 (5 bases). CDR3 in amino acids: CASGLVSWERETQYF. The CDR3 DNA reads as TGTGCTAGTGGTTTGGTTAGTTGGGAGCGGGAGACCCAGTACTTC.